Described below is a single TCR beta chain sequence and its context. The source of the sample is a study of blood T cell repertoires in COVID-19. Overall study context: Researchers got acute and convalescent COVID-19 samples from the United States, Italy and Spain.

TCRdb's table, derived via immunoSEQ multiplex PCR, lists solely in-frame clones and lacks some. Among 350,000 to 400,000 clones, 80% to 90% were seen once, and the ten largest hold 0.9% to 1.1%. Germline CDR1 reads LGHDT; CDR2 reads YNNKEL (reference sequence). Between the trimmed V and J ends, which lost 4 bases and 4 bases, there was a span of 11 bases. The CDR3 loop spans 14 amino acids. Recruitment covered about two dozen US areas and drew participants whose ages spanned roughly 18 to 89 years. Membership in each cohort depended on participant-reported clinical history. Among Cohort 3 donors, those recovered had two negative PCRs, clearance, or symptom resolution.

The specimen sequenced was PBMCs or T cells enriched from blood (not recorded which). The chain combines TRBV3-1 (or the pseudogene TRBV3-2) with TRBJ1-5; D not certain. The clonotype was recovered from a man in his late teens or twenties who had recovered from COVID-19. DNA of the CDR3: TGTGCCAGCAGCCTAGGAGGAGTGAATCAGCCCCAGCATTTT. This codes for CASSLGGVNQPQHF.